The clone carrying this TCR beta chain came up many times. No antigen is known for it. This sample stems from a study of T cell repertoires in cytomegalovirus infection. TCRdb used MiXCR to reprocess the reads, holding one entry per CDR3 protein. The sample holds tens of thousands of distinct CDR3 sequences; under 25% are singletons and the top ten take roughly three quarters. Germline CDR1 SGHTA, CDR2 FQGNSA. The CDR3 length is 14 residues. V was cut by 2 bases and J by 1 base, with 8 bases left in between. The chain carries TRBV7-2 and TRBJ1-1; maybe TRBD1 (5 bases). The sequence was collected from a human donor in good health (CMV status not recorded). Some clones in this sample may be carry-over from other donors' samples. Sequencing was performed on PBMCs, sequenced either directly or after in vitro stimulation (not recorded which). CDR3 DNA sequence: TGTGCCAGCAGCTTACGGGACGGGAACACTGAAGCTTTCTTT. Residues: CASSLRDGNTEAFF.